Presented here are 14 T cell receptor beta chains from one specimen sequenced in a study of blood T cell repertoires in COVID-19 (dated by TCRdb to 2019 to 2021). The method behind the library was the immunoSEQ multiplex PCR assay. TCRdb obtained this table from immuneACCESS and retained in-frame rearrangements with V and J assigned. These tables miss some clones; where compared with another copy, unresolved V genes account for less than half of the shortfall, and the remainder is unexplained. This sample is represented by over 150,000 clones; approximately 88% of them were singletons. Roughly 15% of the sample comes from the top ten. What was sequenced was peripheral blood. The source is a man aged 18 to 29 with active or convalescent COVID-19.

The chain carries TRBV25-1 and TRBJ1-6; TRBD1 matches 11 bases. In germline, CDR1 is MGHDK, CDR2 SYGVNS. The trim removed 2 bases at V and 10 bases at J, leaving 1 base unmatched. The CDR3 sequence is 14 residues long. As DNA, the CDR3 is TGTGCCAGCAGTGAACGGACAGGGGGCTCACCCCTCCACTTT. This codes for CASSERTGGSPLHF.

J is TRBJ1-1 and V is TRBV4-1; D is unclear. Germline V gene data show CDR1 as MGHRA and CDR2 as YSYEKL. Between the trimmed V and J ends, which lost 1 base and 1 base, there was a span of 13 bases. The CDR3 has 16 amino acids. The CDR3 reads CASSQGPTFSNTEAFF. The CDR3 DNA reads TGCGCCAGCAGCCAAGGTCCGACTTTTTCGAACACTGAAGCTTTCTTT.

The genes are TRBV7-3 and TRBJ2-7; a possible D gene is TRBD2 (5 bases). Germline loops: CDR1 SGHTA, CDR2 FQGTGA. This CDR3 region has 14 residues. V lost 6 bases and J lost 3, with 15 bases in between. The CDR3 sequence: CASSSGWLNYEQYF. The CDR3 region has the DNA TGTGCCAGCAGTTCGGGGTGGCTGAACTACGAGCAGTACTTC.

The chain carries TRBV3-1 (or the pseudogene TRBV3-2) and TRBJ2-7, with a possible D match to TRBD2 (6 bases). The ends were cut back, 3 bases at V and 0 bases at J, with 12 bases in the middle. There are 15 residues in the CDR3. CDR1 and CDR2 (germline): LGHDT, YNNKEL (reference sequence). The CDR3 bases are TGTGCCAGCAGCCATATCGGGACTTCCTCCTACGAGCAGTACTTC. This codes for CASSHIGTSSYEQYF.

V and J are TRBV11-2 and TRBJ2-3, with D possibly TRBD2 on 6 matching bases. Germline V gene lookup returns CDR1 SGHAT and CDR2 FQNNGV. V shed 3 bases and J shed 0 bases, with 10 bases lying between them. This CDR3 has 15 residues. The CDR3 DNA is TGTGCCAGCAGCTTTTCAGGGACTAGCACAGATACGCAGTATTTT. As protein: CASSFSGTSTDTQYF. Using reference TRBV11-2 and TRBJ2-3 for the parts outside the CDR3, the full variable domain is EAGVAQSPRYKIIEKRQSVAFWCNPISGHATLYWYQQILGQGPKLLIQFQNNGVVDDSQLPKDRFSAERLKGVDSTLKIQPAKLEDSAVYLCASSFSGTSTDTQYFGPGTRLTVL.

V is TRBV7-2 and J is TRBJ2-7; TRBD2 agrees at 9 bases. CDR3 length equals 17 residues. J gave up 3 bases and V 1 base, and 10 bases lay outside the gene matches. Germline values: CDR1 SGHTA, CDR2 FQGNSA. The CDR3 DNA sequence: TGTGCCAGCAGCTTAGTGCTTAGCGGGAGCGCTGGCTACGAGCAGTACTTC. This codes for CASSLVLSGSAGYEQYF.

The chain is built from TRBV9 and TRBJ1-6, with D hard to call. This CDR3 spans 13 amino acids. Between the trimmed V and J ends, which lost 4 bases and 8 bases, there was a span of 10 bases. The germline gives CDR1 SGDLS, CDR2 YYNGEE. The CDR3 loop is CASSKDTDSPLHF. DNA for the CDR3: TGTGCCAGCAGCAAAGACACGGATTCACCCCTCCACTTT. Drawing the rest from reference TRBV9 and TRBJ1-6, the complete variable domain is DSGVTQTPKHLITATGQRVTLRCSPRSGDLSVYWYQQSLDQGLQFLIQYYNGEERAKGNILERFSAQQFPDLHSELNLSSLELGDSALYFCASSKDTDSPLHFGNGTRLTVT.

This chain uses TRBV6-6 with TRBJ2-7; D might be TRBD2 (6 bases). The germline V gene encodes CDR1 MNHNY and CDR2 SVGAGI (reference sequence). Trimming left V 4 bases short and J 4 bases short, with 11 bases between. The CDR3 spans 13 residues. The CDR3 nucleotides are TGTGCCAGCAGTTCACGGGGGAGTTACGAGCAGTACTTC. Its translation is CASSSRGSYEQYF.

The chain recombines TRBV25-1 with TRBJ2-5, with TRBD2 as a possible D gene (6 bases). Germline CDR1 reads MGHDK; CDR2 reads SYGVNS. The germline V and J ends were trimmed by 0 bases and 2 bases, with 16 bases remaining between them. The CDR3 extends over 17 amino acids. The CDR3 DNA sequence: TGTGCCAGCAGTGAATATAACCAGCGGGCTATTCAAGAGACCCAGTACTTC. Protein product: CASSEYNQRAIQETQYF. Supplemented by reference TRBV25-1 and TRBJ2-5, the full variable domain reads EADIYQTPRYLVIGTGKKITLECSQTMGHDKMYWYQQDPGMELHLIHYSYGVNSTEKGDLSSESTVSRIRTEHFPLTLESARPSHTSQYLCASSEYNQRAIQETQYFGPGTRLLVL.

The V call is TRBV15, the J call TRBJ1-4, with D maybe TRBD1 (6 bases). Germline V gene sequence: CDR1 LNHNV, CDR2 YYDKDF (reference sequence). The ends were cut back, 4 bases at V and 3 bases at J, with 9 bases in the middle. This CDR3 has 14 residues. The DNA for the CDR3 is TGTGCCACCAGCAAGGCAGGGGCTAATGAAAAACTGTTTTTT. As protein: CATSKAGANEKLFF.

The V gene is TRBV5-1, the J gene TRBJ1-1; 7 bases match TRBD1. The CDR3 covers 15 residues. In germline, CDR1 is SGHRS, CDR2 YFSETQ. J was trimmed by 4 bases and V by 4 bases; bases with no gene match: 10. In DNA form, the CDR3 reads TGCGCCAGCAGCCGTGAACAGGGGCCAGCCACTGAAGCTTTCTTT. Protein: CASSREQGPATEAFF.

The chain has TRBV7-8 and TRBJ1-2; D uncertain. Germline CDR1 and CDR2: SGHVS and FQNEAQ. Trimming took 5 bases from V and 0 from J, leaving 13 bases between them. This CDR3 region has 15 residues. The CDR3 reads CASSLRRSSNYGYTF. Here the CDR3 DNA reads TGTGCCAGCAGCCTTCGCAGGTCTTCTAACTATGGCTACACCTTC. Full variable domain (rest looked up from reference TRBV7-8 and TRBJ1-2): GAGVSQSPRYKVAKRGQDVALRCDPISGHVSLFWYQQALGQGPEFLTYFQNEAQLDKSGLPSDRFFAERPEGSVSTLKIQRTQQEDSAVYLCASSLRRSSNYGYTFGSGTRLTVV.

V and J are TRBV6-6 and TRBJ1-4, with 8 bases matching TRBD1. The trim removed 4 bases at V and 8 bases at J, leaving 6 bases unmatched. Germline CDR1 and CDR2: MNHNY and SVGAGI (reference sequence). The CDR3 is 14 residues long. CDR3 nucleotides: TGTGCCAGCAGTTTCGACAGGGGAACCGAAAAACTGTTTTTT. Translated: CASSFDRGTEKLFF.

This chain uses TRBV28 with TRBJ2-1; 8 bases line up with TRBD1. Germline assignment: CDR1 MDHEN and CDR2 SYDVKM. The CDR3 length is 17 residues. Losses at the gene ends were 1 base for V and 4 bases for J; bases not matched to a gene: 9. In nucleotides, the CDR3 is TGTGCCAGCAGTTTATCACCGACAGGGGCGGTGTACAATGAGCAGTTCTTC. Encoded protein: CASSLSPTGAVYNEQFF.